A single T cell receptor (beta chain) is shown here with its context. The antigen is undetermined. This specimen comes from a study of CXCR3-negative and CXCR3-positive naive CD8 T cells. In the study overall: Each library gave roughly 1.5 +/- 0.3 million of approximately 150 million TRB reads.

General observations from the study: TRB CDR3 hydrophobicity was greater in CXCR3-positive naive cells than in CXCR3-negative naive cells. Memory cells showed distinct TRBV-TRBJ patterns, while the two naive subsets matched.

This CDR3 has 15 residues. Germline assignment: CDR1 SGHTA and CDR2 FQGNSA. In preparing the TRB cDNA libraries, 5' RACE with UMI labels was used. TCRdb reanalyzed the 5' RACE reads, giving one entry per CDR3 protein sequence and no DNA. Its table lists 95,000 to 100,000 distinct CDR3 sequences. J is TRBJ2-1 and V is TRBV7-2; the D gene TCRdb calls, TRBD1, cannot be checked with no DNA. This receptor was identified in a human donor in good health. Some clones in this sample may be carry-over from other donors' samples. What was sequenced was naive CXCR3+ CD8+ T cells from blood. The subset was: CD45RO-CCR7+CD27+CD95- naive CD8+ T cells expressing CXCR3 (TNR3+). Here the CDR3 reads CASSLAGASYNEQFF.